Listed here are 3 T cell receptor beta chains from one sample, sequenced in a study of OX40 agonist ivuxolimab in advanced cancers. The data were produced by immunoSEQ multiplex PCR, yet TCRdb's version contains in-frame clones alone and is incomplete. The sample carries approximately 69,000 clones, around 87% recorded once. The sequencing used CD4+ or CD8+ T cells sorted from blood, collected in a trial of the OX40 agonist ivuxolimab. These receptors originate from an adult with an advanced solid tumor such as melanoma, head and neck, liver or kidney cancer.

The V and J genes are TRBV7-9 and TRBJ2-7, with TRBD2 matching over 13 bases. CDR1 SEHNR and CDR2 FQNEAQ come from the germline V gene (reference sequence). The J segment lost 5 bases and the V segment lost 5 bases, leaving 9 bases of the junction unmatched. This CDR3 region has 16 residues. CDR3 protein: CASSKGLAGALDEQYF. DNA of the CDR3: TGTGCCAGCAGCAAAGGACTAGCGGGAGCTCTTGACGAGCAGTACTTC.

Concerning this clone: A read error may account for a junction end that differs from germline. The chain has TRBV30 and TRBJ2-7; D remains ambiguous. Germline V lookup: CDR1 GTSNPN, CDR2 SVGIG (reference sequence). CDR3 size: 13 residues. The chain's CDR3 is CAWSVGISTRCSF. CDR3 in DNA: TGTGCCTGGAGTGTAGGGATTAGTACCAGGTGCTCCTTC.

The chain employs TRBV15 and TRBJ2-2; TRBD1 matches at 9 bases. The V and J ends lost 0 bases and 7 bases, in that order; junction bases with no gene match: 12. CDR1 and CDR2 (germline): LNHNV, YYDKDF (reference sequence). This CDR3 spans 18 amino acids. The CDR3 spells CATSRDPPGQGTGGELFF. The CDR3 DNA is TGTGCCACCAGCAGAGACCCACCGGGACAGGGTACCGGCGGGGAGCTGTTTTTT.